The table lists the clone carrying this TCR beta chain with a count of one. This entry belongs to a study of T cell responses to AZD1222 COVID-19 vaccine. The table came from immunoSEQ multiplex PCR; TCRdb's copy has only in-frame clones and leaves some out. The sample has fewer than 150,000 clones; 90% are singletons. The sequenced sample was peripheral blood, obtained on day 0 of AZD1222 vaccination. This sequence was found in an adult in good health.

The CDR3 DNA follows: TGCGCCAGCAGCCAAGATGGGACAGGACCTGAAGCTTTCTTT. This encodes CASSQDGTGPEAFF. The rearrangement uses TRBV4-3 and TRBJ1-1, with TRBD1 identical over 8 bases. Germline V gene lookup returns CDR1 LGHNA and CDR2 YSLEER. V lost 0 bases, J lost 6 bases, and 3 bases stayed unmatched. This CDR3 spans 14 amino acids.